This T cell receptor beta chain was identified in a study of T cell repertoires in cytomegalovirus infection. Study in general: Indications came from public TCR beta signatures; they pointed to CMV infection and to a matching HLA type.

The CDR3 runs 11 residues. The germline CDR1 and CDR2 sequences are SGHVS and FNYEAQ. As for this clonotype: The antigen is not known. One junction end does not reproduce the germline sequence, and a read error may be involved.

Whole-study findings and limits: HLA-C-restricted, CMV-specific TCR beta clonotypes were dominant ex vivo. Carriage of CMV together with the relevant HLA was identifiable through cumulative public TCR beta family frequency.

MiXCR, run by TCRdb on the reads, gives a single entry per CDR3 protein. This table has 250,000 to 350,000 distinct CDR3 sequences, roughly 26% appearing once. The sequenced material came from PBMCs. This clonotype was sampled from a human donor in good health (CMV status not recorded). Some clones in this sample may be carry-over from other donors' samples. V usage is TRBV7-6 and J usage is TRBJ2-1; 9 nucleotides line up with TRBD1. The CDR3 DNA reads TGTGCCAGCAGCCAGTGGGACAGGGAGGTCTTC. Translating gives CASSQWDREVF.